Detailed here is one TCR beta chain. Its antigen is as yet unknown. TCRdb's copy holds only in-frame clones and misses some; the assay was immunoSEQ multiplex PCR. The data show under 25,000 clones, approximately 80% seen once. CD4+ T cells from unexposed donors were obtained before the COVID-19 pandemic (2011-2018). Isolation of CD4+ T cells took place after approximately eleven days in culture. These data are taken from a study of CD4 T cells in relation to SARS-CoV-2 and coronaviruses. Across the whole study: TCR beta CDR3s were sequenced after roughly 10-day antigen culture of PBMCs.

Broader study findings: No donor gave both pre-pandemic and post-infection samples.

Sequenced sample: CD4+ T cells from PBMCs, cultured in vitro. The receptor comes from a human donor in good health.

CDR3 in DNA: TGTGCCTGGAGTTCTCGGACAAGGAGGACCTACGAGCAGTACTTC. Translation: CAWSSRTRRTYEQYF. V is TRBV30 and J is TRBJ2-7; TRBD1 or TRBD2 may be the D gene (5 bases each). CDR3 length: 15 amino acids. Trimming pared 2 bases from V and 2 bases from J, leaving 16 bases between. Germline values: CDR1 GTSNPN, CDR2 SVGIG (reference sequence).